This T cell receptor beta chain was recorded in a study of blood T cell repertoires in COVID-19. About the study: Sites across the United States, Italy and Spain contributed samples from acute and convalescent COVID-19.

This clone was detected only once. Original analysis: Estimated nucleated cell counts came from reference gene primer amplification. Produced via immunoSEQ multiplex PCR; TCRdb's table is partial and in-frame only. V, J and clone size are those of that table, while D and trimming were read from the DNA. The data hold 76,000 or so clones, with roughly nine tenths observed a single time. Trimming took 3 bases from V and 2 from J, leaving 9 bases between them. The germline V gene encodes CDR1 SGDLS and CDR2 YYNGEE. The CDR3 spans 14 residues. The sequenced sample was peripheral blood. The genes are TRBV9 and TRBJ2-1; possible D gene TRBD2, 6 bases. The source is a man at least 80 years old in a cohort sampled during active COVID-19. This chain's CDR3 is CASSAGDTYNEQFF. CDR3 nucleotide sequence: TGTGCCAGCAGCGCGGGGGATACCTACAATGAGCAGTTCTTC.